This passage covers 32 T cell receptor beta chains from one sample sequenced in a study of OX40 agonist ivuxolimab in advanced cancers. Receptor libraries were prepared by the immunoSEQ multiplex PCR assay. TCRdb stores this immuneACCESS table with in-frame sequences only. Part of the clones is absent; in the studies checked, under half of the shortfall reflects unresolved V genes, and no reason is known for the rest. The sample contains about 60,000 clones, over 90% of them found a single time. The ten largest clones take up 18% of the sample. The starting material was CD4+ or CD8+ T cells sorted from blood, obtained in a trial of the OX40 agonist ivuxolimab. These receptors were taken from an adult with an advanced solid tumor such as melanoma, head and neck, liver or kidney cancer.

This rearrangement joins TRBV19 to TRBJ2-7; TRBD2 agrees at 7 bases. J lost 3 bases, V lost 5 bases, and 4 bases had no gene match. Germline V gene lookup returns CDR1 LNHDA and CDR2 SQIVND (reference sequence). The CDR3 runs 13 residues. Written as DNA, the CDR3 is TGTGCCAGTAGTTACGGGACTAACTACGAGCAGTACTTC. Its translation is CASSYGTNYEQYF.

This clone was observed once. The chain links TRBV6-5 to TRBJ2-5; D could derive from TRBD1 or TRBD2 (7 bases each). With 0 bases removed from V and 2 bases from J, the gap between germline ends came to 13 bases. This CDR3 is 16 amino acids long. Germline V CDR1 and CDR2: MNHEY, SVGAGI. The CDR3 DNA is TGTGCCAGCAGTTACTCTGGGGAGGGGGCACAAGAGACCCAGTACTTC. This codes for CASSYSGEGAQETQYF.

The V gene is TRBV5-6, the J gene TRBJ2-6; D is unclear. The V gene's germline CDR1 is SGHDT and CDR2 YYEEEE. The germline V and J ends were trimmed by 1 base and 1 base, with 6 bases remaining between them. The CDR3 extends over 15 amino acids. The CDR3, as DNA: TGTGCCAGCAGCTTGTCGGAATCTGGGGCCAACGTCCTGACTTTC. The encoded protein is CASSLSESGANVLTF.

This sequence joins TRBV4-3 and TRBJ2-7; a possible D gene is TRBD2 (5 bases). V lost 0 bases to trimming and J lost 3 bases, with 12 bases between them. The CDR3 is 15 amino acids. CDR1 and CDR2 from the germline V gene are LGHNA and YSLEER. CDR3 sequence (DNA): TGCGCCAGCAGCCAAGATAGGAACGGACTCTACGAGCAGTACTTC. Amino acids: CASSQDRNGLYEQYF.

The gene calls are TRBV27 and TRBJ2-7, with a possible D match to TRBD2 (6 bases). This CDR3 has 15 amino acids. Germline V CDR1 and CDR2: MNHEY, SMNVEV (reference sequence). V was pared by 4 bases and J by 1 base, with 14 bases between. The CDR3 DNA is TGTGCCAGCAGTTCCGGAGGGGAAGCTTCCTACGAGCAGTACTTC. Residues: CASSSGGEASYEQYF.

This chain uses TRBV30 with TRBJ1-1; no firm D call. Germline lookup yields CDR1 GTSNPN and CDR2 SVGIG (reference sequence). CDR3 length: 12 amino acids. V was pared by 3 bases and J by 1 base, with 6 bases between. In DNA form, the CDR3 reads TGTGCCTGGAGGATGGGGAACACTGAAGCTTTCTTT. Translating it yields CAWRMGNTEAFF.

This chain links TRBV12-5 with TRBJ2-3; 10 positions match TRBD2. Germline V lookup: CDR1 LGHNT, CDR2 FRNRAP. With V trimmed by 6 bases and J by 2 bases, 8 bases remained unmatched. The CDR3 length is 16 residues. The CDR3 DNA sequence: TGTGCTAGTGGACCGGGACTAGCGTCTATCACAGATACGCAGTATTTT. Protein product: CASGPGLASITDTQYF.

V gene TRBV6-6 combines with J gene TRBJ2-1; D tentatively reads TRBD1 or TRBD2 (5 bases each). With 2 bases removed from V and 8 bases from J, the gap between germline ends came to 13 bases. The CDR3 consists of 14 residues. Germline-derived CDR1 and CDR2 are MNHNY and SVGAGI (reference sequence). The CDR3 DNA reads as TGTGCCAGCAGTTACCCCGAGGGGTTTTATGAGCAGTTCTTC. Protein: CASSYPEGFYEQFF.

V usage is TRBV6-5 and J usage is TRBJ1-1; D remains unclear. The CDR3 is made up of 13 amino acids. The V gene's germline CDR1 is MNHEY and CDR2 SVGAGI. V was clipped by 2 bases and J by 5 bases, with 9 bases between them. CDR3 bases: TGTGCCAGCAGTTACGGGTCTGGGACTGAAGCTTTCTTT. It is translated as CASSYGSGTEAFF.

The rearrangement links TRBV6-1 to TRBJ2-7; 8 nucleotides match TRBD1. CDR1 MNHNS and CDR2 SASEGT come from the germline V gene. V trimming: 4 bases; J trimming: 6 bases; junction bases outside the gene matches: 11. The CDR3 contains 15 residues. CDR3 sequence reads: CASSVSRAGGSEQYF. The CDR3, as DNA: TGTGCCAGCAGTGTGTCTCGGGCAGGGGGCTCCGAGCAGTACTTC.

The chain is built from TRBV9 and TRBJ2-7; maybe TRBD1 (5 bases). Germline V CDR1 and CDR2: SGDLS, YYNGEE. This CDR3 has 15 residues. Deletions cut 5 bases from V and 0 bases from J, with 15 bases between. The DNA of the CDR3 is TGTGCCAGCAGTCCTAGGGGCGTCAGCTCCTACGAGCAGTACTTC. It yields the protein CASSPRGVSSYEQYF.

The chain uses TRBV11-2 and TRBJ2-3; D remains ambiguous. V gave up 2 bases and J gave up 3 bases, with 12 bases separating them. Germline CDR1 is SGHAT and CDR2 is FQNNGV. This CDR3 contains 15 residues. The chain's CDR3 is CASSLRTWGTDTQYF. CDR3 sequence (DNA): TGTGCCAGCAGCTTAAGGACGTGGGGTACAGATACGCAGTATTTT.

V usage is TRBV7-3 and J usage is TRBJ2-7; tentatively, D is TRBD2 (5 bases). Germline assignment: CDR1 SGHTA and CDR2 FQGTGA. V shed 6 bases and J shed 9 bases, with 18 bases lying between them. CDR3 length: 13 residues. CDR3 region: CASSGGPADRQYF. The CDR3, as DNA: TGTGCCAGCAGTGGCGGGCCCGCCGACCGGCAGTACTTC.

The V call is TRBV28, the J call TRBJ2-1; no reliable D call. CDR1 is MDHEN, CDR2 SYDVKM, per germline. V gave up 4 bases and J gave up 4 bases, with 5 bases separating them. The CDR3 sequence is 12 residues long. The CDR3 bases are TGTGCCAGCAGTTGGCGGTACAATGAGCAGTTCTTC. Amino acid sequence: CASSWRYNEQFF.

The count of this clone is one. The J gene is TRBJ2-7, the V gene TRBV6-5; unclear D gene. CDR3 length: 12 residues. Germline V gives CDR1 MNHEY, CDR2 SVGAGI. The V and J ends lost 6 bases and 2 bases respectively, with 8 bases between them. The CDR3 DNA is TGTGCCAGCAGCCCAGGTACCTACGAGCAGTACTTC. As protein: CASSPGTYEQYF.

The chain links TRBV19 to TRBJ1-1; possibly TRBD1 for D (6 bases). Germline V gene sequence: CDR1 LNHDA, CDR2 SQIVND (reference sequence). The V and J ends lost 4 bases and 1 base respectively, with 10 bases between them. The CDR3 totals 14 residues. CDR3 amino acids: CASSTGAENTEAFF. In DNA, the CDR3 is TGTGCCAGTAGTACAGGGGCCGAGAACACTGAAGCTTTCTTT.

This clone was observed once. The J gene is TRBJ2-2, the V gene TRBV4-2; D is possibly TRBD2 (6 bases). CDR1 and CDR2 (germline): LGHNA, YNFKEQ. This CDR3 is built from 16 residues. V was shortened by 0 bases and J by 4 bases, with 12 bases between the two germline ends. CDR3 sequence: CASSQEGRDLTGELFF. CDR3 DNA: TGTGCCAGCAGCCAAGAGGGGCGGGACCTCACCGGGGAGCTGTTTTTT.

This chain's CDR3 is CASSSIELPGELFF. The CDR3 DNA is TGCGCCAGCAGTTCGATCGAATTGCCCGGGGAGCTGTTTTTT. The J gene is TRBJ2-2, the V gene TRBV5-1, with no clear D. Trimming shortened V by 5 bases and J by 6 bases, and 14 bases separated the two germline ends. CDR3 size: 14 residues. Germline V CDR1 and CDR2: SGHRS, YFSETQ.

Details on this clone: The junction and the germline gene differ at one end; a read error may be behind it. CDR3 nucleotides: TGTGCTAGCAGCCGGGACGGGGAGGAGACCCAGTACTTC. Translated: CASSRDGEETQYF. The chain links TRBV7-7 to TRBJ2-5; D possibly uses TRBD1 or TRBD2 (5 bases each). Per the germline V gene, CDR1 is SSHAT and CDR2 is FNYEAQ (reference sequence). This CDR3 contains 13 residues.

V and J are TRBV10-2 and TRBJ2-7; possibly TRBD1 for D (5 bases). The CDR3 is 13 amino acids. Germline CDR1 is WSHSY and CDR2 is SAAADI. Trimming removed 10 bases from V and 3 bases from J, with 16 bases in between. The CDR3 DNA reads as TGCGCCACCAGGGCCTCCCCCAACTACGAGCAGTACTTC. Its translation is CATRASPNYEQYF.

The chain has TRBV7-6 and TRBJ1-5; perhaps TRBD1 as D (5 bases). V dropped 1 base and J dropped 0 bases, with 10 bases sitting between them. CDR3 length equals 16 residues. Germline values: CDR1 SGHVS, CDR2 FNYEAQ. The CDR3 sequence: CASSLGGVFSNQPQHF. The CDR3 DNA is TGTGCCAGCAGCTTAGGGGGGGTCTTTAGCAATCAGCCCCAGCATTTT.

V is TRBV9 and J is TRBJ2-5; the D call may be TRBD1 or TRBD2 (6 bases each). The CDR3 length is 11 residues. CDR1 is SGDLS, CDR2 YYNGEE, per germline. V shed 3 bases and J shed 11 bases, with 11 bases lying between them. Here the CDR3 reads CASSGGGHQYF. CDR3 coding DNA: TGTGCCAGCAGCGGAGGGGGGCATCAGTACTTC.

V usage is TRBV19 and J usage is TRBJ2-1; maybe TRBD2 (6 bases). The CDR3 totals 15 residues. Trimming took 5 bases from V and 0 from J, leaving 11 bases between them. Per germline, CDR1 LNHDA and CDR2 SQIVND (reference sequence). The CDR3 DNA reads as TGTGCCAGTAGTTGGGGGGTGAGCTCCTACAATGAGCAGTTCTTC. Translated, it gives CASSWGVSSYNEQFF.

CDR3 DNA sequence: TGTGCCAGCAGGCGACTAGGGCCTTCGCAGGGATACAATGAGCAGTTCTTC. Amino acids: CASRRLGPSQGYNEQFF. V is TRBV28 and J is TRBJ2-1; TRBD2 is a possible D gene (6 bases). Germline loops: CDR1 MDHEN, CDR2 SYDVKM. The V and J ends lost 6 bases and 4 bases respectively, with 22 bases between them. This CDR3 has 17 amino acids.

This rearrangement joins TRBV6-5 to TRBJ1-5; 8 bases are shared with TRBD1. CDR1 MNHEY and CDR2 SVGAGI come from the germline V gene. V lost 6 bases to trimming and J lost 2 bases; unmatched junction nucleotides: 3. The CDR3 sequence is 14 residues long. The CDR3 DNA reads TGTGCCAGCAGGAGGACAGGGCGCAATCAGCCCCAGCATTTT. This encodes CASRRTGRNQPQHF.

This chain links TRBV28 with TRBJ1-2; D is ambiguous. Trimming took 6 bases from V and 0 from J, leaving 20 bases between them. The CDR3 has 17 residues. Germline V gives CDR1 MDHEN, CDR2 SYDVKM. The CDR3 reads CASSLERHEGANYGYTF. CDR3 coding DNA: TGTGCCAGCAGCCTAGAGAGACATGAGGGAGCTAACTATGGCTACACCTTC.

The V gene is TRBV6-1, the J gene TRBJ1-2, with D possibly matching TRBD1 (5 bases). Per germline, CDR1 MNHNS and CDR2 SASEGT. This CDR3 has 15 amino acids. V was trimmed by 8 bases and J by 5 bases, leaving 21 bases between them. The DNA of the CDR3 is TGTGCCAGCCCCGGGTCGGGGCGGAGGTTTTATGGCTACACCTTC. Translated, it gives CASPGSGRRFYGYTF.

The chain couples TRBV28 to TRBJ2-7, with 7 bases aligning to TRBD2. The CDR3 has 18 residues. CDR1 is MDHEN and CDR2 is SYDVKM in the germline V gene. After removal of 6 bases from V and 3 bases from J, the junction contained 20 bases not matched to a gene. CDR3 coding DNA: TGTGCCAGCAGCCCCCAACGGGGCGGGAGCGGTGTTGTCTACGAGCAGTACTTC. It yields the protein CASSPQRGGSGVVYEQYF. The full variable domain, its missing parts supplied by reference TRBV28 and TRBJ2-7, is DVKVTQSSRYLVKRTGEKVFLECVQDMDHENMFWYRQDPGLGLRLIYFSYDVKMKEKGDIPEGYSVSREKKERFSLILESASTNQTSMYLCASSPQRGGSGVVYEQYFGPGTRLTVT.

The chain employs TRBV28 and TRBJ1-3, with D possibly matching TRBD1 (5 bases). CDR1 is MDHEN, CDR2 SYDVKM, per germline. V was pared by 5 bases and J by 0 bases, with 17 bases between. This CDR3 is 17 amino acids long. The CDR3 sequence is CASSLLGAERSGNTIYF. In DNA form, the CDR3 reads TGTGCCAGCAGTCTCCTAGGGGCAGAACGCTCTGGAAACACCATATATTTT.

The chain carries TRBV7-2 and TRBJ2-1, with a weak D call TRBD2 (6 bases). In germline, CDR1 is SGHTA, CDR2 FQGNSA. Trimming stripped 8 bases from V and 2 bases from J, with 13 bases between. The CDR3 runs to 14 residues. The CDR3 loop is CASHTGGAYNEQFF. CDR3 in DNA: TGTGCCAGCCACACGGGCGGGGCCTACAATGAGCAGTTCTTC.

The chain's CDR3 is CASSLRDRYNEQFF. The CDR3 nucleotides are TGCGCCAGCAGCCTCCGGGACAGATACAATGAGCAGTTCTTC. The chain combines TRBV4-1 with TRBJ2-1; 7 nucleotides line up with TRBD1. CDR3 length equals 14 residues. Germline V gene lookup returns CDR1 MGHRA and CDR2 YSYEKL. J gave up 4 bases and V 4 bases, and 4 bases lay outside the gene matches.

This clone was recorded once. V is TRBV7-9 and J is TRBJ1-2; TRBD1 is a possible D gene (5 bases). Germline V gives CDR1 SEHNR, CDR2 FQNEAQ (reference sequence). The CDR3 length is 16 residues. Trimming left V 5 bases short and J 0 bases short, with 16 bases between. CDR3 sequence reads: CASSPKVRDSNYGYTF. In DNA, the CDR3 is TGTGCCAGCAGCCCGAAAGTCAGGGACTCTAACTATGGCTACACCTTC. Looking up the rest from reference TRBV7-9 and TRBJ1-2 gives the full variable domain: DTGVSQNPRHKITKRGQNVTFRCDPISEHNRLYWYRQTLGQGPEFLTYFQNEAQLEKSRLLSDRFSAERPKGSFSTLEIQRTEQGDSAMYLCASSPKVRDSNYGYTFGSGTRLTVV.